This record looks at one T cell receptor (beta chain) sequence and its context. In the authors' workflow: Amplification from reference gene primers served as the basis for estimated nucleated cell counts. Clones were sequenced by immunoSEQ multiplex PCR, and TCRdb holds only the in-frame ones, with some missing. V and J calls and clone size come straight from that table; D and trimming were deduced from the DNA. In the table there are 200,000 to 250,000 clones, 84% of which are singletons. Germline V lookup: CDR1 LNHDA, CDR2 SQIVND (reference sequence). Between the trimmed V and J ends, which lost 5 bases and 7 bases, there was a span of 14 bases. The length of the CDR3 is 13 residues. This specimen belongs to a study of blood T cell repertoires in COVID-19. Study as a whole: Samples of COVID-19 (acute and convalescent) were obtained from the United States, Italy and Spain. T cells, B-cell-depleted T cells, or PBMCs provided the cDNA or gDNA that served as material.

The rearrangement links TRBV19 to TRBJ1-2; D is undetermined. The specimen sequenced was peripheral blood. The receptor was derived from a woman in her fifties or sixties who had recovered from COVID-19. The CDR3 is CASSSEIDSGYTF. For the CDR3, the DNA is TGTGCCAGTAGTTCGGAGATCGACTCTGGCTACACCTTC.